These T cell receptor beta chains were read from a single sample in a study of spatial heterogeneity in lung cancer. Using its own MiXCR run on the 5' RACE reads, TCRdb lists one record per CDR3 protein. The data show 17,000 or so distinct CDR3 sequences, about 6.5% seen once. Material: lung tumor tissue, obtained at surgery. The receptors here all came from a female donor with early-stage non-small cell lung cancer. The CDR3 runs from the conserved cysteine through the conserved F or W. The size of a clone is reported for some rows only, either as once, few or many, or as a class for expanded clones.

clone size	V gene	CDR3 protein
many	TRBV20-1	CSAATPGGNGYTF
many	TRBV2	CASSFRDSHSTYNEQFF
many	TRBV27	CASSFLGARGEQYF
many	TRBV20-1	CSARDPHGRANTGELFF
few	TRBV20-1	CSAPQGTTEAFF
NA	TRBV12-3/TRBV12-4	CASGTTGGNQPQHF
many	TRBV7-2	CASSEGTSAFQETQYF
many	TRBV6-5	CASSHSATQYF
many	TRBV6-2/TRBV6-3	CASSYWHSWYGYTF
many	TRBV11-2	CASSLGPSDTGELFF
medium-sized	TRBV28	CASMPRGAYEQYF
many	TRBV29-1	CSAGQDYEQYF